One T cell receptor (beta chain) is described in this entry. Its matching antigen is unknown. This sample is drawn from a study of cytomegalovirus exposure and HLA in healthy donors. Per the germline V gene, CDR1 is MGHDK and CDR2 is SYGVNS. The CDR3 is 13 residues long. The junction had 6 bases not matched to a gene; V was cut back by 6 bases and J by 4 bases. A multiplex PCR was run with 60 Vbeta primers and 13 Jbeta primers. TCRdb's table, derived via immunoSEQ multiplex PCR, lists solely in-frame clones and lacks some. This sample has around 110,000 clones, with over 70% found just once. Study findings and constraints: Cytomegalovirus-associated TCR beta chains were listed, numbering 150 to 200. What a later analysis reportedly showed was that an Asian-associated ancestry cluster had fewer N-insertions than the approximately 700-donor mean. In a later analysis, DRB1 alleles had the most associated TCRs; HLA-C alleles the fewest.

The receptor's source is a female donor in good health and CMV-seronegative. Sequences were obtained from PBMCs. The chain links TRBV25-1 to TRBJ2-7, with 7 positions matching TRBD1. The CDR3 protein is CASSKGQKYEQYF. The CDR3 DNA follows: TGTGCCAGCAGCAAGGGACAGAAATACGAGCAGTACTTC.